The subject of this entry is one T cell receptor (beta chain). Antigen unknown. The data were taken from a study of T cell repertoires in cytomegalovirus infection. Study information: The public TCR beta signatures pointed to both CMV infection and matching HLA type.

Study-wide results and limits: In two of eight donors, the top clonotype was HLA-C-restricted CMV-specific.

J lost 3 bases, V lost 7 bases, and 6 bases had no gene match. There are 14 residues in the CDR3. TCRdb reprocessed the reads with MiXCR, giving one entry per CDR3 protein. Counted here are 450,000 to 550,000 distinct CDR3 sequences, approximately 15% occurring once; the ten biggest clones make up under 30%. The sample taken for sequencing was CD8+ T cells from PBMCs. The chain combines TRBV12-3 or TRBV12-4 with TRBJ2-3, with TRBD2 matching 8 bases. The sequence was obtained from a human donor in good health (CMV status not recorded). Some clones in this sample may be carry-over from other donors' samples. The CDR3 loop is CASTTAGETDTQYF. The CDR3 nucleotides are TGTGCCAGCACAACAGCGGGAGAAACAGATACGCAGTATTTT.